This TCR beta chain was captured by sequencing in a study of identical twins. This clonotype was picked up many times. The CDR3 consists of 15 residues. Germline V gene data show CDR1 as SGHDT and CDR2 as YYEEEE. Trimming took 2 bases from V and 12 from J; bases not matched to a gene: 12. TCRdb re-derived calls from the 5' RACE reads in MiXCR, one entry per CDR3 protein. The table has approximately 250,000 distinct CDR3 sequences, over 5.5% seen once. This same sample was also taken into another study, of T cells expressing NK-cell markers. From that study: In several donors, these clonotypes also led the CD3+CD56-NKG2C+ fraction.

The chain uses TRBV5-6 and TRBJ2-1; 9 nucleotides match TRBD2. Sample: CD8+ T cells sorted from blood. This receptor was identified in a woman aged 18-30 years in good health. Here the CDR3 reads CASSFEAGGGARQFF. The DNA of the CDR3 is TGTGCCAGCAGCTTCGAGGCGGGAGGGGGAGCAAGGCAGTTCTTC.